This TCR beta chain was identified in a study of vaccination effects on CD4 cells after COVID-19. This CDR3 region has 15 residues. Trimming took 6 bases from V and 4 from J; bases not matched to a gene: 8. Per the germline V gene, CDR1 is KGHSH and CDR2 is LQKENI. The study, taken as a whole, reports: Marked clonal contraction was seen in infection- and vaccine-induced clones late after vaccination.

Measured with immunoSEQ multiplex PCR; TCRdb has only the in-frame clones, and not every one. The data show approximately 47,000 clones, about 76% seen once. Culture lasted approximately 10 days before CD4+ T cell isolation. Points on this clone: Its specificity is unknown.

The TCR sequence derives from a human donor who had a prior SARS-CoV-2 infection. Sequencing was performed on CD4+ T cells from PBMCs cultured without peptide, taken before COVID-19 vaccination. The chain has TRBV18 and TRBJ2-2; 7 bases map to TRBD2. In DNA form, the CDR3 reads TGTGCCAGCTCCAAGGGGACTACTTCCACCGGGGAGCTGTTTTTT. Amino acid sequence: CASSKGTTSTGELFF.